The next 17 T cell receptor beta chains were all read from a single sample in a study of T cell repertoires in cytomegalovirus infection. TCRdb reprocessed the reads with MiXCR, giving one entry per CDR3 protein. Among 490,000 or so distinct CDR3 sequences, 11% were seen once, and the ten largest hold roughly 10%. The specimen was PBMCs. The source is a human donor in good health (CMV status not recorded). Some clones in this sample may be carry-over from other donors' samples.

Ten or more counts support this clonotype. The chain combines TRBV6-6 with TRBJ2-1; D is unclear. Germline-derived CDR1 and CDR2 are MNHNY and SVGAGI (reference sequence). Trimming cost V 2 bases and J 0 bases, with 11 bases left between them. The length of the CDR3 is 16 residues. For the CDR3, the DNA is TGTGCCAGCAGTTACAAGCGTGATTCCTCCTACAATGAGCAGTTCTTC. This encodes CASSYKRDSSYNEQFF.

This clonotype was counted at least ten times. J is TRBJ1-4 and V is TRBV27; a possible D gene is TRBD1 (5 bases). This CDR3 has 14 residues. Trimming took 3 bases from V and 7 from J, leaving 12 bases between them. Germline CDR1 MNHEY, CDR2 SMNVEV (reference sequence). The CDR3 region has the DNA TGTGCCAGCAGTTTGGCGGGGGTACGTGAAAAACTGTTTTTT. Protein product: CASSLAGVREKLFF.

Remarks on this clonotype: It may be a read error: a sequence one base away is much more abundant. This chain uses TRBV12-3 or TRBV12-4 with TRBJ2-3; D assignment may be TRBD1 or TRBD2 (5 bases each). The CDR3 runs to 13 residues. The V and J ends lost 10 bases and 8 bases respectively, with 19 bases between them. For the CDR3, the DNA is TGTGCCAACACCCCTGGGACCCCCGGTACGCAGTATTTT. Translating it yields CANTPGTPGTQYF.

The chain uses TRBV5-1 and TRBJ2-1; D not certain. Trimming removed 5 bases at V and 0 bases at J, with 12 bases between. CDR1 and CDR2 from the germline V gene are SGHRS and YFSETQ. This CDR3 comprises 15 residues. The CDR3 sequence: CASRGKRASYNEQFF. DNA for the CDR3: TGCGCCAGCAGAGGGAAACGAGCCTCCTACAATGAGCAGTTCTTC.

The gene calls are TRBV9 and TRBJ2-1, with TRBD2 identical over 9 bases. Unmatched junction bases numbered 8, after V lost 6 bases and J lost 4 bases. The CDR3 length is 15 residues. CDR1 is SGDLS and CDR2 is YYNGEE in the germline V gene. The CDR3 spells CASTRGSGSYNEQFF. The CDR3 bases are TGTGCCAGCACCCGAGGTAGCGGGAGTTACAATGAGCAGTTCTTC.

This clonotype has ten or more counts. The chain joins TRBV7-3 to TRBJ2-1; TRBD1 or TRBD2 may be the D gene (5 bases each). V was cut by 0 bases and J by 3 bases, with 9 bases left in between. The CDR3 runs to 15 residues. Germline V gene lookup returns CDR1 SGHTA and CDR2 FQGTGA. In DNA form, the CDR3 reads TGTGCCAGCAGCTTAACCGGGACCAACTACAATGAGCAGTTCTTC. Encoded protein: CASSLTGTNYNEQFF.

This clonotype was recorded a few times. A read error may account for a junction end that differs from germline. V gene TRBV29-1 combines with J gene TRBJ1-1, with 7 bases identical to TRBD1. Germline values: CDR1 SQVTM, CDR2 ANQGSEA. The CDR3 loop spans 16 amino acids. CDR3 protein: CSVDRKTQKGAGGRVF. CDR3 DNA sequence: TGCAGCGTTGATAGAAAAACCCAAAAGGGGGCAGGGGGTCGAGTCTTT.

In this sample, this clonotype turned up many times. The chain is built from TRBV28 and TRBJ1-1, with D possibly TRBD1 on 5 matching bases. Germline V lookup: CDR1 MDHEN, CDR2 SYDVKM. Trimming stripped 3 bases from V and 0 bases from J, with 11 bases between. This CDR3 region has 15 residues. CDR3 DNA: TGTGCCAGCAGTTTTTGGGGCAAAATGAACACTGAAGCTTTCTTT. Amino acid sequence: CASSFWGKMNTEAFF.

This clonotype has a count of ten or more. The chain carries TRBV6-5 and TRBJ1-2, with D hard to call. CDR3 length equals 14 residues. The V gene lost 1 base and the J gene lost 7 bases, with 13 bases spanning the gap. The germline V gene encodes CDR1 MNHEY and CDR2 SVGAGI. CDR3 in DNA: TGTGCCAGCAGTTACTTTAGGGAGGCGAGTGGCTACACCTTC. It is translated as CASSYFREASGYTF.

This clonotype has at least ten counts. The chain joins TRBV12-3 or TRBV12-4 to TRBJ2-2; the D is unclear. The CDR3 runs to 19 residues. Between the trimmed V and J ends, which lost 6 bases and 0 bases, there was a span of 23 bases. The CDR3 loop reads CASSPSRESPGANTGELFF. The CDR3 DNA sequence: TGTGCCAGCAGCCCCTCGAGAGAGAGCCCTGGGGCGAACACCGGGGAGCTGTTTTTT.

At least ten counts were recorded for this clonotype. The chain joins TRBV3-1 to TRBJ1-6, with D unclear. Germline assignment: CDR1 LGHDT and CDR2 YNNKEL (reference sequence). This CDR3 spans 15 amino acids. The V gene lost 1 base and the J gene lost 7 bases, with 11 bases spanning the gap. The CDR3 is CASSQGAGVNSPLHF. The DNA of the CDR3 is TGTGCCAGCAGCCAAGGAGCGGGTGTGAATTCACCCCTCCACTTT. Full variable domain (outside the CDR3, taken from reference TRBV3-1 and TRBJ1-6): DTAVSQTPKYLVTQMGNDKSIKCEQNLGHDTMYWYKQDSKKFLKIMFSYNNKELIINETVPNRFSPKSPDKAHLNLHINSLELGDSAVYFCASSQGAGVNSPLHFGNGTRLTVT.

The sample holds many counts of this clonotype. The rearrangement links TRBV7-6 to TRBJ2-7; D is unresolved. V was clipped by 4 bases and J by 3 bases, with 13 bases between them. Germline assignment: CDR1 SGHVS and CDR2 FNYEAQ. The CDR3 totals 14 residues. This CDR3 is CASSSRGPGYEQYF. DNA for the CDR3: TGTGCCAGCAGCTCTCGTGGGCCCGGCTACGAGCAGTACTTC.

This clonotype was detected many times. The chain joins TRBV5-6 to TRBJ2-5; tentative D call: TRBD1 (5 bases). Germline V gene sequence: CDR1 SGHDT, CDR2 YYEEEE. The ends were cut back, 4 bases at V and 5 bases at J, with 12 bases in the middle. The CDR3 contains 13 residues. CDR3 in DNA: TGTGCCAGCAGCCTCAGGGTTTTGGAGACCCAGTACTTC. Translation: CASSLRVLETQYF.

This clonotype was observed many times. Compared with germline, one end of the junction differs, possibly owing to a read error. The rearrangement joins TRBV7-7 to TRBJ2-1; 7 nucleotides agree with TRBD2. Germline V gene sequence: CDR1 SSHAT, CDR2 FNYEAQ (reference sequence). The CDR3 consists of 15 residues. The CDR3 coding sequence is TGTGCTAGCAGCTTAGGAGCTAGCGGTTACAATGAGCAGTTCTTC. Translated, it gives CASSLGASGYNEQFF.

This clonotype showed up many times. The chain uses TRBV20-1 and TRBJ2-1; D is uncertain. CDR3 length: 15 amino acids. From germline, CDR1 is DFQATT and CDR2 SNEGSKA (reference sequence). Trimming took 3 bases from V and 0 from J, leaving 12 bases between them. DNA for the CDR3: TGCAGTGCTAGTTCGAGTCTTCCCTCCTACAATGAGCAGTTCTTC. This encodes CSASSSLPSYNEQFF.

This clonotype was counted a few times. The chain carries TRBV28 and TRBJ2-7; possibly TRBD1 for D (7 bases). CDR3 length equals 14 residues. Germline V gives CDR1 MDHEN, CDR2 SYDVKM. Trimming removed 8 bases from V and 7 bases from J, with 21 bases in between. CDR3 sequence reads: CASRGTDPFREQYF. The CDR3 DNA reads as TGTGCCAGCCGCGGGACAGACCCCTTTCGGGAGCAGTACTTC.

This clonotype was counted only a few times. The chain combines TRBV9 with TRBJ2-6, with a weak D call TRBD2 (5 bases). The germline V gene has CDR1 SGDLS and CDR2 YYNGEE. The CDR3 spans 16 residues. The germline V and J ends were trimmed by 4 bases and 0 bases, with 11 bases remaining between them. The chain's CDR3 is CASSPRADSGANVLTF. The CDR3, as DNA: TGTGCCAGCAGCCCGAGGGCAGACTCTGGGGCCAACGTCCTGACTTTC.